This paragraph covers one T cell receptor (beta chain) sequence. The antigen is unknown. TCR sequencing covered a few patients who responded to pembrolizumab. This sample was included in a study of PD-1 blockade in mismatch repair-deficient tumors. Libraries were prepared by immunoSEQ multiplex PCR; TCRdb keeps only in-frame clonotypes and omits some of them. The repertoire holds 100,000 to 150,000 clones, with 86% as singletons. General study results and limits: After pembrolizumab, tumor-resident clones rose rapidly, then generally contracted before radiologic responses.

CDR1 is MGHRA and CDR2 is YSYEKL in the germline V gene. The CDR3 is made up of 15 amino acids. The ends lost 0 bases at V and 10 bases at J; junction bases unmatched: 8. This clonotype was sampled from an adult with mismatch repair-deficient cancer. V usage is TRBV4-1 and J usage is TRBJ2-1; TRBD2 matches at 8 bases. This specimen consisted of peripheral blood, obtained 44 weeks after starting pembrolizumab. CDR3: CASSQDWVAGPEQFF. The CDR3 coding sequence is TGCGCCAGCAGCCAAGATTGGGTAGCGGGGCCCGAGCAGTTCTTC.